This is a list of T cell receptor beta chains from one sample in a study of identical twins. TCRdb re-called the 5' RACE reads through MiXCR, storing one row per CDR3 protein. The table lists roughly 710,000 distinct CDR3 sequences, around 6.1% of them singletons. The source material was naive T cells sorted from blood. Source of these receptors: a man aged 18 to 30 in good health. Each CDR3 is given with its conserved first and last residue. Fields, in order: D gene, clone size, V gene, J gene, CDR3 DNA, CDR3 protein. A D gene is named only where the DNA matches it firmly. Where a row states a size, it is once, few, many or the class of an expanded clone; other rows omit it.

>TRBD1|few|TRBV7-9|TRBJ1-2
TGTGCCAGCAGCTTAGACAGGGGTAGTGGCTACACCTTC
CASSLDRGSGYTF
>TRBD1|few|TRBV27|TRBJ2-3
TGTGCCAGCAGCCCACAGGGGGCTGGTACGCAGTATTTT
CASSPQGAGTQYF
>NA|few|TRBV7-9|TRBJ1-2
TGTGCCAGCACAGGGACTAACTATGGCTACACCTTC
CASTGTNYGYTF
>NA|NA|TRBV11-3|TRBJ2-2
TGTGCCAGCAAAATGAGGCCCGGGGAGCTGTTTTTT
CASKMRPGELFF
>TRBD2|many|TRBV20-1|TRBJ2-3
TGCAGTGCTTTTAGCGGGAGTGGAACAGATACGCAGTATTTT
CSAFSGSGTDTQYF
>TRBD1|many|TRBV29-1|TRBJ2-7
TGCAGCGCCATCGGGACAGGGGTCACCCACTTC
CSAIGTGVTHF
>NA|few|TRBV9|TRBJ2-5
TGTGCCAGCAGCGTACTAGTCAGCGAGACCCAGTACTTC
CASSVLVSETQYF
>TRBD2|many|TRBV10-3|TRBJ2-7
TGTGCCATCTCCCCCGGGACTAGGAACTACGAGCAGTACTTC
CAISPGTRNYEQYF
>NA|NA|TRBV20-1|TRBJ2-3
TGCAGTGCTAGACCTAGCTCGCAGTTCCCAGATACGCAGTATTTT
CSARPSSQFPDTQYF
>TRBD2|many|TRBV11-2|TRBJ2-1
TGTGCCAGCAGCTCGACTAGCAGTTACAATGAGCAGTTCTTC
CASSSTSSYNEQFF
>TRBD1|many|TRBV5-1|TRBJ1-1
TGCGCCAGCAGCGACGGGACAGGTCTGAACACTGAAGCTTTCTTT
CASSDGTGLNTEAFF
>NA|many|TRBV20-1|TRBJ2-7
TGCAGTGCTAGAGCCCCGGTGTCCTCCTACGAGCAGTACTTC
CSARAPVSSYEQYF
>NA|many|TRBV4-1|TRBJ1-4
TGCGCCAGCAGCCAAGCCGTCGGTAATGAAAAACTGTTTTTT
CASSQAVGNEKLFF
>NA|few|TRBV12-3/TRBV12-4|TRBJ1-6
TGTGCCAGCAGTCCCAGGCCAGGGGCGGATTCACCCCTCCACTTT
CASSPRPGADSPLHF
>TRBD2|many|TRBV12-3/TRBV12-4|TRBJ2-2
TGTGCCAGCAGTTTGCGACTAGCGGGATTGTCCGGGGAGCTGTTTTTT
CASSLRLAGLSGELFF
>NA|many|TRBV20-1|TRBJ2-7
TGCAGTGCTAGAAGACAGTCGCTCTCCTACGAGCAGTACTTC
CSARRQSLSYEQYF
>NA|many|TRBV7-2|TRBJ2-1
TGTGCCAGCAGCTTAGGGGGGACTGCCTCCAATGAGCAGTTCTTC
CASSLGGTASNEQFF
>NA|many|TRBV6-1|TRBJ2-1
TGTGCCAGCAGCACAGGGATCGGGTCCTACAATGAGCAGTTCTTC
CASSTGIGSYNEQFF
>TRBD2|NA|TRBV7-8|TRBJ2-1
TGTGCCAGCAGCTTCTCGCGGGAGGGGCCCGGGGATGAGCAGTTCTTC
CASSFSREGPGDEQFF
>NA|few|TRBV29-1|TRBJ2-4
TGCAGCGTTGAGGAACCAGTCAGGGGGGACATTCAGTACTTC
CSVEEPVRGDIQYF
>NA|many|TRBV5-1|TRBJ1-2
TGCGCCAGCAGCCTTGTGACAGCAGCTAACTATGGCTACACCTTC
CASSLVTAANYGYTF
>TRBD1|few|TRBV30|TRBJ2-3
TGTGCCTTTGGGGGGACAGGTAGCACAGATACGCAGTATTTT
CAFGGTGSTDTQYF
>TRBD2|many|TRBV4-3|TRBJ2-5
TGCGCCAGCAGCTATAATCGGGGGGAGAGAGAGACCCAGTACTTC
CASSYNRGERETQYF
>NA|NA|TRBV18|TRBJ2-1
TGTGCCAGCTCACCAACGGGGGACAATGAGCAGTTCTTC
CASSPTGDNEQFF
>NA|NA|TRBV7-9|TRBJ2-5
TGTGCCAGCAGCTTAGTGGACGGACAAGAGACCCAGTACTTC
CASSLVDGQETQYF
>NA|few|TRBV29-1|TRBJ2-1
TGCAGCGTTTATAACACGGACCTCTACAATGAGCAGTTCTTC
CSVYNTDLYNEQFF
>NA|few|TRBV14|TRBJ2-1
TGTGCCAGCAGCCAAGACCTAAATTACATCGATGAGCAGTTCTTC
CASSQDLNYIDEQFF
>NA|many|TRBV19|TRBJ2-1
TGTGCCAGTAGTATCCTACGCAGGCCCAATGAGCAGTTCTTC
CASSILRRPNEQFF
>TRBD1|few|TRBV5-1|TRBJ1-1
TGCGCCAGCAGCTTAGTACAGGGGGAAGTTGAAGCTTTCTTT
CASSLVQGEVEAFF